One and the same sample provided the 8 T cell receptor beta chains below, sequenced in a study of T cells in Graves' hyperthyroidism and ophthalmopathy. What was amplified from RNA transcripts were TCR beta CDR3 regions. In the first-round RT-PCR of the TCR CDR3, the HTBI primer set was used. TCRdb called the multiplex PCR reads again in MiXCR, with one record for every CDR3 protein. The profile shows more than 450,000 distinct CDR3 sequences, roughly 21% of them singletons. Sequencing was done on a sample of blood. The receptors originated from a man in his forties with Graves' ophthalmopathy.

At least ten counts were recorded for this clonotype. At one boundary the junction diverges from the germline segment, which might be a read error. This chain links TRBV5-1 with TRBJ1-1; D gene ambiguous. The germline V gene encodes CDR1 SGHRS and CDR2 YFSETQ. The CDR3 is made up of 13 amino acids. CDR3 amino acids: CASSLMTDTEAFF. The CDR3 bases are TGTGCCAGCAGCTTGATGACGGACACTGAAGCTTTCTTT.

The CDR3: CATDLRGRGADTQYF. CDR3 DNA: TGTGCCACCGACCTCAGGGGAAGGGGCGCAGATACGCAGTATTTT. This chain connects TRBV7-9 to TRBJ2-3; D perhaps matches TRBD1 (6 bases). The CDR3 sequence is 15 residues long. V lost 10 bases to trimming and J lost 4 bases, with 21 bases between them. Germline V CDR1 and CDR2: SEHNR, FQNEAQ (reference sequence).

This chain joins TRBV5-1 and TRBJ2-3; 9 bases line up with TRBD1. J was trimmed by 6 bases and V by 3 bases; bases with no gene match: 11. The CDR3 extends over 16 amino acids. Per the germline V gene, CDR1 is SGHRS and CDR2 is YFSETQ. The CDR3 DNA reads TGCGCCAGCAGCTCCGGGACAGGGAATGGAAGGGATACGCAGTATTTT. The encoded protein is CASSSGTGNGRDTQYF. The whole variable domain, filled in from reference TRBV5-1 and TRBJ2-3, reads KAGVTQTPRYLIKTRGQQVTLSCSPISGHRSVSWYQQTPGQGLQFLFEYFSETQRNKGNFPGRFSGRQFSNSRSEMNVSTLELGDSALYLCASSSGTGNGRDTQYFGPGTRLTVL.

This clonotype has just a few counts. The CDR3 here is CASSLASLESEKLFF. CDR3 coding DNA: TGCGCCAGCAGCTTGGCGTCCCTCGAAAGCGAAAAACTGTTTTTT. The V gene is TRBV5-1, the J gene TRBJ1-4; D ambiguous. The CDR3 length is 15 residues. V lost 0 bases to trimming and J lost 8 bases, with 14 bases between them. The germline V gene has CDR1 SGHRS and CDR2 YFSETQ.

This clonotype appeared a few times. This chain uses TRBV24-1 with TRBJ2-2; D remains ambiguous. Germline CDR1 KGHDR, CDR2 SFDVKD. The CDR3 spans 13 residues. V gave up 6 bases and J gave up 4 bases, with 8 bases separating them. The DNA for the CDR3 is TGTGCCACCAGTAAGGAAAGCACCGGGGAGCTGTTTTTT. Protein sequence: CATSKESTGELFF.

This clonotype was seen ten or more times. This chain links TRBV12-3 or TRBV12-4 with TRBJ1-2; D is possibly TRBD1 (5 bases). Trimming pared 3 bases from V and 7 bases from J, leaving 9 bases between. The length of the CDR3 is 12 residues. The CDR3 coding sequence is TGTGCCAGCAGTTTCAGGGTTAGTGGCTACACCTTC. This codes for CASSFRVSGYTF.

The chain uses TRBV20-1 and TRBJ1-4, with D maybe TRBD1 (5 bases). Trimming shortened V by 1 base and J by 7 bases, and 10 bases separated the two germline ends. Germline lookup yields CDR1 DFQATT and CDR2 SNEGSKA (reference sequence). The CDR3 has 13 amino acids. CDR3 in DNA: TGCAGTGCTAGAGCCAGCAGGGCTGAAAAACTGTTTTTT. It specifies CSARASRAEKLFF.

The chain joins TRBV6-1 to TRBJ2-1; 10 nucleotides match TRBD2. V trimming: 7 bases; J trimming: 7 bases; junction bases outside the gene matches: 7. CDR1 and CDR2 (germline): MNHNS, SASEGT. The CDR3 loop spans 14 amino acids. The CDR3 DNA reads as TGTGCCAGCAAGGGAGCGGGGGGGCCAAATGAGCAGTTCTTC. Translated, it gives CASKGAGGPNEQFF.